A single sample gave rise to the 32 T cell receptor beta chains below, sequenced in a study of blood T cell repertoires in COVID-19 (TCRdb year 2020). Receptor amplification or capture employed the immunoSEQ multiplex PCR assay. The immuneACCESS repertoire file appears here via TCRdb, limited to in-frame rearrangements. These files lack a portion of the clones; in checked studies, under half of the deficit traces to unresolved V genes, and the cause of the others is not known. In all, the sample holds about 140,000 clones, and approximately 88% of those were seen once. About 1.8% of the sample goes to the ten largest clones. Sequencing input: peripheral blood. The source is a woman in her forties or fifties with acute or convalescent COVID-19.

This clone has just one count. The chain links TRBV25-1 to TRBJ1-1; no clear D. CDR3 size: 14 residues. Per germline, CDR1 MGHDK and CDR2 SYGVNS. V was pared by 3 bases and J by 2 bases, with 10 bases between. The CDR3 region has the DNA TGTGCCAGCAGTGAGCTAAACAGCAACACTGAAGCTTTCTTT. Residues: CASSELNSNTEAFF.

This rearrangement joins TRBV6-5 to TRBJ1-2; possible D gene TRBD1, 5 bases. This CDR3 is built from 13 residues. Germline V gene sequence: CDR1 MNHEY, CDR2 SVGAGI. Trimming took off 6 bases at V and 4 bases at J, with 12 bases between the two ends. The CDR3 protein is CASSRTPAYGYTF. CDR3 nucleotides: TGTGCCAGCAGCCGGACACCCGCCTATGGCTACACCTTC.

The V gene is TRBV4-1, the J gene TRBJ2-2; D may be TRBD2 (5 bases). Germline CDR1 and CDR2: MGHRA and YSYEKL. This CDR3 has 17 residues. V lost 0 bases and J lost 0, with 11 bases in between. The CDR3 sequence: CASSQDPASPNTGELFF. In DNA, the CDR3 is TGCGCCAGCAGCCAAGATCCCGCTAGCCCGAACACCGGGGAGCTGTTTTTT.

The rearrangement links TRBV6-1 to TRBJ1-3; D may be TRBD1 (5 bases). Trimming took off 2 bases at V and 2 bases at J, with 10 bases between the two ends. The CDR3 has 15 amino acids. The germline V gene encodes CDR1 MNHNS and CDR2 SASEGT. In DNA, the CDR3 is TGTGCCAGCAGTGAATCGGGGGATCCTGGAAACACCATATATTTT. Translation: CASSESGDPGNTIYF.

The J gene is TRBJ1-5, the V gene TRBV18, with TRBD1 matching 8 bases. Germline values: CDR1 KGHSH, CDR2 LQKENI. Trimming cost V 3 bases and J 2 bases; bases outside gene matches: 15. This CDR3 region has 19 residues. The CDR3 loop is CASSPSGRGRDMGNQPQHF. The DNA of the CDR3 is TGTGCCAGCTCACCCAGCGGCAGGGGGCGAGATATGGGCAATCAGCCCCAGCATTTT.

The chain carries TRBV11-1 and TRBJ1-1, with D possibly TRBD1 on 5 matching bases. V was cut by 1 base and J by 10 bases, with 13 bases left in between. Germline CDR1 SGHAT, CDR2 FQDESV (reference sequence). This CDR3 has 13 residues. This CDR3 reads CASSLDRMEGAFF. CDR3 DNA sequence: TGTGCCAGCAGCTTAGACAGGATGGAGGGAGCTTTCTTT.

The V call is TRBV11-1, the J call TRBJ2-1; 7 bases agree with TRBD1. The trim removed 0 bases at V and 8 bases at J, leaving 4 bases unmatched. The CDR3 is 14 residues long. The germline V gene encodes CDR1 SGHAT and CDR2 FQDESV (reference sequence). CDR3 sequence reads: CASSLATGMDEQFF. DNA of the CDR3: TGTGCCAGCAGCTTAGCGACAGGGATGGATGAGCAGTTCTTC.

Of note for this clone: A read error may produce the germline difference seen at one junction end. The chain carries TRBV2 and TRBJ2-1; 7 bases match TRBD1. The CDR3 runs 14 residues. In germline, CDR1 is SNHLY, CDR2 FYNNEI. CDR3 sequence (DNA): TGTGCCAGCAGGGAAGGACAGGTGATCGATGAGCAGTTCTTC. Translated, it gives CASREGQVIDEQFF.

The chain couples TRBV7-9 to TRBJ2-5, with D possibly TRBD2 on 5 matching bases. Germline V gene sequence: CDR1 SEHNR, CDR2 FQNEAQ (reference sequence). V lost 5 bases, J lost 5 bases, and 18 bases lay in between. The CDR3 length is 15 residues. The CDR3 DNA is TGTGCCAGCAGCCTCAGGCGGGTGGGCTGGGAGACCCAGTACTTC. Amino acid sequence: CASSLRRVGWETQYF.

CDR3 sequence (DNA): TGTGCCAGCACGTCGGGGGGACAGGACACAGATACGCAGTATTTT. It specifies CASTSGGQDTDTQYF. V gene TRBV28 combines with J gene TRBJ2-3; D is perhaps TRBD1 (8 bases). The V and J ends lost 7 bases and 2 bases respectively, with 16 bases between them. The CDR3 spans 15 residues. CDR1 and CDR2 (germline): MDHEN, SYDVKM. The complete variable domain, with remaining parts taken from reference TRBV28 and TRBJ2-3, reads DVKVTQSSRYLVKRTGEKVFLECVQDMDHENMFWYRQDPGLGLRLIYFSYDVKMKEKGDIPEGYSVSREKKERFSLILESASTNQTSMYLCASTSGGQDTDTQYFGPGTRLTVL.

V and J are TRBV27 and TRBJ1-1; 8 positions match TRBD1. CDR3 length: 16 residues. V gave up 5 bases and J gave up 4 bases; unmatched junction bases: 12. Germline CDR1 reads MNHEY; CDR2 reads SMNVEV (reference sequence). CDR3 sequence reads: CASSVLMRQGSTEAFF. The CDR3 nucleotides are TGTGCCAGCAGTGTACTGATGAGACAGGGGAGCACTGAAGCTTTCTTT.

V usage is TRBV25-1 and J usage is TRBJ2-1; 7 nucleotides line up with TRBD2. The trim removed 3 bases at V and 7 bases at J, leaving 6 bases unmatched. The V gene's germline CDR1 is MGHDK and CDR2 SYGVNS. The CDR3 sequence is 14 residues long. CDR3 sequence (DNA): TGTGCCAGCAGTGAGATAGCGGGCGGGAATGAGCAGTTCTTC. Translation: CASSEIAGGNEQFF. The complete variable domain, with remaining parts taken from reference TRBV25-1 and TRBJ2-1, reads EADIYQTPRYLVIGTGKKITLECSQTMGHDKMYWYQQDPGMELHLIHYSYGVNSTEKGDLSSESTVSRIRTEHFPLTLESARPSHTSQYLCASSEIAGGNEQFFGPGTRLTVL.

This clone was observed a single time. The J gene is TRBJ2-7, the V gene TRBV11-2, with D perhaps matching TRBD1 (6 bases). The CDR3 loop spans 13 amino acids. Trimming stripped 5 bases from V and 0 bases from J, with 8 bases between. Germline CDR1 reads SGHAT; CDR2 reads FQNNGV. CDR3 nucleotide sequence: TGTGCCAGCAGCCCGGACAGCTCCTACGAGCAGTACTTC. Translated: CASSPDSSYEQYF.

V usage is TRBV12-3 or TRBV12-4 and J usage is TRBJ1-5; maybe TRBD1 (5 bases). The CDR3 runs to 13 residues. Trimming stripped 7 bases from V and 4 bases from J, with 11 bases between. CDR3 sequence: CASTPTGNQPQHF. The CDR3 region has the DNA TGTGCCAGCACACCTACAGGAAATCAGCCCCAGCATTTT.

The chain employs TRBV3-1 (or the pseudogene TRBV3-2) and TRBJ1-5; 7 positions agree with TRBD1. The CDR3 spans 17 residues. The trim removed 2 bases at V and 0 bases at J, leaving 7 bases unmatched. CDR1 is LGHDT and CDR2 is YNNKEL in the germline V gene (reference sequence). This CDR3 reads CASSQTGTAYSNQPQHF. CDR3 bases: TGTGCCAGCAGCCAAACCGGGACAGCTTATAGCAATCAGCCCCAGCATTTT.

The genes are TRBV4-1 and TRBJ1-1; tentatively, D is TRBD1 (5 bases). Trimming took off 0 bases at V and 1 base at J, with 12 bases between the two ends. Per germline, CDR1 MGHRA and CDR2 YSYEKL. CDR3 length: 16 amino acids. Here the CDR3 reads CASSQEDDRPNTEAFF. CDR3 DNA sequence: TGCGCCAGCAGCCAAGAGGATGACAGACCGAACACTGAAGCTTTCTTT.

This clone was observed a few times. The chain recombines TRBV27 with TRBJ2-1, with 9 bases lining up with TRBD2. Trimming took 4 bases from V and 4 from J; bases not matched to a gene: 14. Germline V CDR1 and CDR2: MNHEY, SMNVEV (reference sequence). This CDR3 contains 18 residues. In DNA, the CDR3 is TGTGCCAGCAGTTCAGTAGCGGGAGTGTCGGGAGTTTACAATGAGCAGTTCTTC. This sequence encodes CASSSVAGVSGVYNEQFF.

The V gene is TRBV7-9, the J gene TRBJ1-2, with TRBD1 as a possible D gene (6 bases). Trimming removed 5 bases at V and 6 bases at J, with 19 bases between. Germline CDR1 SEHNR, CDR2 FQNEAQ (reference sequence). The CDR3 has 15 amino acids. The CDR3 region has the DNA TGTGCCAGCAGCCCCCGGGACACGGGCTCCGATGGCTACACCTTC. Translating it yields CASSPRDTGSDGYTF. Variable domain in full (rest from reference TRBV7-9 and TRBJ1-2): DTGVSQNPRHKITKRGQNVTFRCDPISEHNRLYWYRQTLGQGPEFLTYFQNEAQLEKSRLLSDRFSAERPKGSFSTLEIQRTEQGDSAMYLCASSPRDTGSDGYTFGSGTRLTVV.

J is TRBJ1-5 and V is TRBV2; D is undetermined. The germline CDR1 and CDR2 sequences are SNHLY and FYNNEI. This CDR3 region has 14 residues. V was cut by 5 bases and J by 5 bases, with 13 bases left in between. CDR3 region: CASSQLDTYQPQHF. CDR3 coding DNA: TGTGCCAGCAGTCAACTTGACACTTATCAGCCCCAGCATTTT.

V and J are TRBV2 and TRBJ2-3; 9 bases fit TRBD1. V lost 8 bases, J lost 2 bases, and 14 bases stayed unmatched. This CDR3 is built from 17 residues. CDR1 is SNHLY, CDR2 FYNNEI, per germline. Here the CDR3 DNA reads TGTGCCAGCTTCGGACAGGGGTTGACCCTAGCCACAGATACGCAGTATTTT. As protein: CASFGQGLTLATDTQYF. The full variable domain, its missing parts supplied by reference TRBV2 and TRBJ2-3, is EPEVTQTPSHQVTQMGQEVILRCVPISNHLYFYWYRQILGQKVEFLVSFYNNEISEKSEIFDDQFSVERPDGSNFTLKIRSTKLEDSAMYFCASFGQGLTLATDTQYFGPGTRLTVL.

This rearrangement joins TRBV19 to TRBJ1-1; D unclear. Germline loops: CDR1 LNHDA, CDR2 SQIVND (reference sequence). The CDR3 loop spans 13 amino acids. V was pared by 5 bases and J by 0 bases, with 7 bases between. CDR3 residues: CASSAGMNTEAFF. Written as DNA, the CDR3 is TGTGCCAGTAGTGCAGGAATGAACACTGAAGCTTTCTTT.

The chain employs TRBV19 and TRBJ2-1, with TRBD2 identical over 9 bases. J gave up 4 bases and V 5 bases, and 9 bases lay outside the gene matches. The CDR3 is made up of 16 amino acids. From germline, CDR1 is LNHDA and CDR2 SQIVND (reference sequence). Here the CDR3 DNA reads TGTGCCAGTAGTCCCAAACCAGCGGGAGGTTACAATGAGCAGTTCTTC. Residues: CASSPKPAGGYNEQFF.

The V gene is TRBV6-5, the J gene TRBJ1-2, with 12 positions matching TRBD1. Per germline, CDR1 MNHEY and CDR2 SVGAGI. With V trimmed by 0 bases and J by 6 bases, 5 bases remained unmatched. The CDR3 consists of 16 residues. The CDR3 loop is CASSYSLGQGAHGYTF. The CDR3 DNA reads TGTGCCAGCAGTTACTCATTGGGACAGGGGGCGCATGGCTACACCTTC.

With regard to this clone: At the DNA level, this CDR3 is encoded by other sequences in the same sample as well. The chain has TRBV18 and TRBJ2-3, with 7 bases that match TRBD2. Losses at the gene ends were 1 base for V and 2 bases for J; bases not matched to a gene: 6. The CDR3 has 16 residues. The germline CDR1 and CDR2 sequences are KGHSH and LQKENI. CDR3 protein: CASSPLGSGITDTQYF. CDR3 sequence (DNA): TGTGCCAGCTCACCACTGGGGAGCGGGATCACAGATACGCAGTATTTT.

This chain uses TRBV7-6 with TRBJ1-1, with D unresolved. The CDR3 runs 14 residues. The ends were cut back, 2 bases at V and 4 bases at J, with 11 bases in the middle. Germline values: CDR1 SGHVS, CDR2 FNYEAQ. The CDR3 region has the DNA TGTGCCAGCAGCTTAACCCGTATCGGCACTGAAGCTTTCTTT. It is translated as CASSLTRIGTEAFF.

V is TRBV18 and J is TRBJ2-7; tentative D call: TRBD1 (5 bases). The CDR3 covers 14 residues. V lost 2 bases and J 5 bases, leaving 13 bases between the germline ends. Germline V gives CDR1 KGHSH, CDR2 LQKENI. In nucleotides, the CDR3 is TGTGCCAGCTCACCATCCAGGGCAATCGACGAGCAGTACTTC. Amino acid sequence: CASSPSRAIDEQYF. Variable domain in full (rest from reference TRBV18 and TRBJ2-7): NAGVMQNPRHLVRRRGQEARLRCSPMKGHSHVYWYRQLPEEGLKFMVYLQKENIIDESGMPKERFSAEFPKEGPSILRIQQVVRGDSAAYFCASSPSRAIDEQYFGPGTRLTVT.

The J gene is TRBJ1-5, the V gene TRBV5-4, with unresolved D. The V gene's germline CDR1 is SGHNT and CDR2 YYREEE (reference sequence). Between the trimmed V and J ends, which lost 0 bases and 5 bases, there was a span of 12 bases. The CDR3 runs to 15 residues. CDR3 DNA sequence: TGTGCCAGCAGCTTGGGGGGAGGGAACGATCAGCCCCAGCATTTT. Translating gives CASSLGGGNDQPQHF.

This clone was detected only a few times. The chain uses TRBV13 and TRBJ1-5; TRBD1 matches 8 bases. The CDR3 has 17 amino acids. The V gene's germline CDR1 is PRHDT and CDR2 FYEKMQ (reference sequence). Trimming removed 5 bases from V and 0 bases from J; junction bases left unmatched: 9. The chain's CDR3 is CASSPRQGNYSNQPQHF. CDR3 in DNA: TGTGCCAGCAGCCCCCGACAGGGGAACTATAGCAATCAGCCCCAGCATTTT.

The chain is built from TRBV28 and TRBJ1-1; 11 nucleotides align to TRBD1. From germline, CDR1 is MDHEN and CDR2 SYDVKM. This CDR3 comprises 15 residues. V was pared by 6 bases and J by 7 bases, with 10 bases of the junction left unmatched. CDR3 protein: CASSGPGQGDYEAFF. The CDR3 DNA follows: TGTGCCAGCAGCGGACCGGGACAGGGGGATTATGAAGCTTTCTTT.

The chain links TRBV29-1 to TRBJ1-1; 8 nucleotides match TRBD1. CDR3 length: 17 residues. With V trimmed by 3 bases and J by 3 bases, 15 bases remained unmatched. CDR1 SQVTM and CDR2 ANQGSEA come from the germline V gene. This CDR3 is CSVDRGQGSGMDTEAFF. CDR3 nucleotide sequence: TGCAGCGTTGATAGAGGACAGGGCTCGGGGATGGACACTGAAGCTTTCTTT.

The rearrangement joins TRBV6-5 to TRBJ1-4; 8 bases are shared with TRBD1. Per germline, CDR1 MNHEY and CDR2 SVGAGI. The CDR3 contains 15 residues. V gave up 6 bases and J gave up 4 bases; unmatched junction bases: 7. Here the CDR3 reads CASRSQGAGNEKLFF. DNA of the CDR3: TGTGCCAGCAGGTCTCAGGGGGCGGGTAATGAAAAACTGTTTTTT.

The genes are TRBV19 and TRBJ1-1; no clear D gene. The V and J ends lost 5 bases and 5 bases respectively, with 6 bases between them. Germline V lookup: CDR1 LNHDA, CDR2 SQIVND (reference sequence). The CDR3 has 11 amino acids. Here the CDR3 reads CASSFKTEAFF. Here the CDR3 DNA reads TGTGCCAGTAGTTTCAAAACTGAAGCTTTCTTT.